This paragraph reports one T cell receptor beta chain. The antigen remains unidentified. This CDR3 comprises 15 residues. The germline CDR1 and CDR2 sequences are MNHNY and SVGAGI (reference sequence). With V trimmed by 2 bases and J by 0 bases, 1 base remained unmatched. This sample's time point: cycle 4 day 1 (C4D1), after 6 weeks of nivolumab. Each of the patients experienced relapse following autologous stem cell transplantation, and their brentuximab vedotin exposure differed. This entry comes from a study of PD-1 blockade in classical Hodgkin lymphoma. General study points: Patients excluded were those beginning nivolumab under 1 year after ASCT. As was reported, newly diagnosed patients showed lower baseline TCR diversity than healthy donors did.

The method was immunoSEQ multiplex PCR; TCRdb's version includes in-frame clones alone and lacks a portion of them. The top ten hold around 8.9% of the sample, which has roughly 100,000 clones, around 80% seen once. V gene TRBV6-6 combines with J gene TRBJ2-7; 10 nucleotides align to TRBD1. Specimen: peripheral blood mononuclear cells (PBMCs), collected before the fourth cycle of nivolumab. The clonotype was recovered from a human donor with classical Hodgkin lymphoma. CDR3 bases: TGTGCCAGCAGTTACGACAGGGGGCCCTCCTACGAGCAGTACTTC. Protein sequence: CASSYDRGPSYEQYF.